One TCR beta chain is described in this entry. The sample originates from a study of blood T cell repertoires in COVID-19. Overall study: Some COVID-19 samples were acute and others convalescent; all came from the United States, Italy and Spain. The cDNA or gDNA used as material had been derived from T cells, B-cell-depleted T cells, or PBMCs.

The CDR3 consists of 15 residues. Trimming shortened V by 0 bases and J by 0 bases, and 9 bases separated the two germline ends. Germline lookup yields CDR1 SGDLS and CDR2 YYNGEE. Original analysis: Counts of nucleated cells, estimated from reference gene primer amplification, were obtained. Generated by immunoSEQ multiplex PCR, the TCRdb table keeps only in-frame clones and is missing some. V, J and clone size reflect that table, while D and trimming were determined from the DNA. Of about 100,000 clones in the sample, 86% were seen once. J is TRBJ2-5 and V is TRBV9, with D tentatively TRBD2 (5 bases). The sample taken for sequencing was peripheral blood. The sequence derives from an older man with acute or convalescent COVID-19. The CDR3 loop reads CASSVGGGHQETQYF. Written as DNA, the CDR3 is TGTGCCAGCAGCGTAGGAGGCGGGCACCAAGAGACCCAGTACTTC.